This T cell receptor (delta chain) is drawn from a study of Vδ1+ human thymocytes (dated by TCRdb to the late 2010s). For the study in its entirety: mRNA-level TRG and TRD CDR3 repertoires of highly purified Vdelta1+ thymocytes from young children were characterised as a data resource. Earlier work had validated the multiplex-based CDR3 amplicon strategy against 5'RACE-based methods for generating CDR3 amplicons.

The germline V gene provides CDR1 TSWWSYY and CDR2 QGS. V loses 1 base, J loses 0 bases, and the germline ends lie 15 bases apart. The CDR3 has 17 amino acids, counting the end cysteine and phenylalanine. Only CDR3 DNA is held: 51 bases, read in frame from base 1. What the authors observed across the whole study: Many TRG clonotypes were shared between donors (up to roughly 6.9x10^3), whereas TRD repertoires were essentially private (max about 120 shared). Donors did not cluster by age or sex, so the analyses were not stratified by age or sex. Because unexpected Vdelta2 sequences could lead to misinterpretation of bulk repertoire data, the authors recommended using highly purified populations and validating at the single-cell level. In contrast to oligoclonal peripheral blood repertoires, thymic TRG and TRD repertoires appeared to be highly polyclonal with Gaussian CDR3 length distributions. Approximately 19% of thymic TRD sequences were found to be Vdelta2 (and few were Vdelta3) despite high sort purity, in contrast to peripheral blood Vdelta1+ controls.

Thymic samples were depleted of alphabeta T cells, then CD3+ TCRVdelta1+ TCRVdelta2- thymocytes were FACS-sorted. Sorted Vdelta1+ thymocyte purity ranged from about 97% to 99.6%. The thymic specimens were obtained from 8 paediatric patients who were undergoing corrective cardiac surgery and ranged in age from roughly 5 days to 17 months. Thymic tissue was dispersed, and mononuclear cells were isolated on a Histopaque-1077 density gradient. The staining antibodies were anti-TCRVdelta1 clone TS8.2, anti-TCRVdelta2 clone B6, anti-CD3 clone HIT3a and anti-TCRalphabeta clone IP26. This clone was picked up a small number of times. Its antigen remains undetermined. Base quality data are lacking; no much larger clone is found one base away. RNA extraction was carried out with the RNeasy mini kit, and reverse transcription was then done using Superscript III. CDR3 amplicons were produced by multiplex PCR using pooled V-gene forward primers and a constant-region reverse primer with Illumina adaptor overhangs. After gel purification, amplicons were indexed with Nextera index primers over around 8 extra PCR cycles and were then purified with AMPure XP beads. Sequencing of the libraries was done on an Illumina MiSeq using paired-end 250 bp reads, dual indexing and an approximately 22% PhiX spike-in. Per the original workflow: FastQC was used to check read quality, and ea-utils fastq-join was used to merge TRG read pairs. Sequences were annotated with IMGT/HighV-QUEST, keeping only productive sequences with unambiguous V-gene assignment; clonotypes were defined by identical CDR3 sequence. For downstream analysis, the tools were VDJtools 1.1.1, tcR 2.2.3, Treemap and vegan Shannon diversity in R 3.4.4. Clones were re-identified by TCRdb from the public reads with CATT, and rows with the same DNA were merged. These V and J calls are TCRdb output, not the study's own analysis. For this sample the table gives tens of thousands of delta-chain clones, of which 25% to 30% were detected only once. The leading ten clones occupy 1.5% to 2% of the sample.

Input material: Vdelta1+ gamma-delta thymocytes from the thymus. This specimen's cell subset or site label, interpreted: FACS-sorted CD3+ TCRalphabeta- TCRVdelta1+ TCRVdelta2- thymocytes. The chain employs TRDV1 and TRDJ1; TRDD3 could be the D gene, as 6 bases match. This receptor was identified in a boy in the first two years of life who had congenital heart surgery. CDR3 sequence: CALGEHENGGYTDKLIF. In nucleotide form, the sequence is TGTGCTCTTGGGGAACACGAGAATGGGGGTTACACCGATAAACTCATCTTT.